The present T cell receptor beta chain was sequenced within a study of tumor-infiltrating lymphocytes in primary liver carcinoma. Across the whole study: Primary liver carcinomas in the patients were surgically resected.

TCR beta cDNA was prepared out of approximately 500 ng total RNA by means of a constant-region primer. Sequencing libraries for TCR beta derived from three nested multiplex PCR rounds that used slightly modified ARM-PCR. Both of the initial two PCR rounds ran for approximately 11 cycles and employed TRBV1-TRBV30 forward primers alongside a C-beta reverse primer. TCRdb reanalysed the multiplex PCR reads using MiXCR and keeps one entry per CDR3 protein. Of around 330,000 distinct CDR3 sequences in the sample, approximately 58% were seen once. The blood RNA (from unsorted whole blood) was obtained, and germline DNA was also extracted. The length of the CDR3 is 14 residues. CDR1 and CDR2 from the germline V gene are SGHRS and YFSETQ. V was clipped by 1 base and J by 3 bases, with 8 bases between them.

V gene TRBV5-1 combines with J gene TRBJ2-1, with D uncertain. Specimen: peripheral blood. The clonotype originates from a woman aged 25 to 39 with primary liver carcinoma and hepatitis B virus infection. The CDR3: CASSLRLVYNEQFF. CDR3 nucleotides: TGCGCCAGCAGCTTGAGGCTAGTCTACAATGAGCAGTTCTTC.